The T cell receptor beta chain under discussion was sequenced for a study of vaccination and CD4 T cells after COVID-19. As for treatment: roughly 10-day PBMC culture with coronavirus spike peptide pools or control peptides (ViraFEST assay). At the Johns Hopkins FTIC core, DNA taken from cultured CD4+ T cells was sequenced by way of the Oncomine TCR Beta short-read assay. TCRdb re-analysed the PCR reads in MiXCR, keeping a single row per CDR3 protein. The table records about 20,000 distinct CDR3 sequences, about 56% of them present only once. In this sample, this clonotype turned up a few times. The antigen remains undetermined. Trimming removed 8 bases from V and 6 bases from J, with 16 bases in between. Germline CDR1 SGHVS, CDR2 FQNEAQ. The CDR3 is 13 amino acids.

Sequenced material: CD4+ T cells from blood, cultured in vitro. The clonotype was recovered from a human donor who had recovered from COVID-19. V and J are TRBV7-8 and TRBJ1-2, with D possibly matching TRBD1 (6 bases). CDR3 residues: CASGWWGQHGYTF. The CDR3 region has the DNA TGTGCCAGCGGCTGGTGGGGGCAACATGGCTACACCTTC.